This T cell receptor (beta chain) emerged from a study of blood T cells in healthy people across ages. Per the germline V gene, CDR1 is SGHRS and CDR2 is YFSETQ. V was trimmed by 0 bases and J by 8 bases, leaving 15 bases between them. The CDR3 totals 15 residues. Total RNA, at least 5.5 micrograms per sample, came from PBMCs. Primed by a sample-barcoded 5' primer and a J-beta primer mix, a second PCR proceeded for about 7 to 11 cycles. TCRdb re-derived calls from the 5' RACE reads in MiXCR, one entry per CDR3 protein. The sample lists 1,300,000 or so distinct CDR3 sequences; 55% to 75% were seen once.

This chain uses TRBV5-1 with TRBJ2-1; D perhaps matches TRBD2 (7 bases). Sequenced input: blood. This receptor was obtained from a man between 18 and 35 years old in good health. The CDR3 DNA reads as TGCGCCAGCAGCTTGGGCAGAACAGGGAGGGATGAGCAGTTCTTC. It yields the protein CASSLGRTGRDEQFF.